The TCR beta chain under discussion was sequenced for a study of cytomegalovirus exposure and HLA in healthy donors. Study-wide context: When 350 to 500 donors were genotyped, about 80% of them were found to fall in the Caucasian-associated ancestry cluster.

The PCR ran on 60 Vbeta and 13 Jbeta primers. Clones were read by immunoSEQ multiplex PCR, and TCRdb kept only the in-frame ones, dropping some. The sample includes tens of thousands of clones. Germline CDR1 is SGHVS and CDR2 is FQNEAQ. Trimming pared 8 bases from V and 4 bases from J, leaving 12 bases between. The CDR3 is 12 amino acids. Study-level points and caveats: Sequencing artifact likely explains a cluster of highly shared sequence variants. As a later analysis showed, a missense DCLRE1C variant was linked to trimming of TCR beta V- and J-genes. According to a later analysis, most TCR beta chains associated with CMV appeared HLA-restricted.

As for this clone: The antigen is not known.

The gene calls are TRBV7-8 and TRBJ2-7; possibly TRBD2 for D (7 bases). Specimen: PBMCs. The clonotype originates from a female donor in good health and CMV-seropositive. CDR3 amino acids: CASGGAGYEQYF. CDR3 DNA sequence: TGTGCCAGCGGGGGGGCTGGGTACGAGCAGTACTTC.